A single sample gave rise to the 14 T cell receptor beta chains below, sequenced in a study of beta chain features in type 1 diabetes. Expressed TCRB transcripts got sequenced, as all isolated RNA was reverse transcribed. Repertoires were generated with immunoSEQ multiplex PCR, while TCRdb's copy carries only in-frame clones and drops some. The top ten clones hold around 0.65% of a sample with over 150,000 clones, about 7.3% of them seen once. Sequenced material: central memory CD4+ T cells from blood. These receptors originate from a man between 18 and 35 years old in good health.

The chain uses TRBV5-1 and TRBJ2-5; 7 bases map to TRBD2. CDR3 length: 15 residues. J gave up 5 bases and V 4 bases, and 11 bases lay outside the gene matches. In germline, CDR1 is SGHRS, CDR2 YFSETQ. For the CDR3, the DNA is TGCGCCAGCAGCGACCCCCTAGCGGTTGGTGAGACCCAGTACTTC. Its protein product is CASSDPLAVGETQYF.

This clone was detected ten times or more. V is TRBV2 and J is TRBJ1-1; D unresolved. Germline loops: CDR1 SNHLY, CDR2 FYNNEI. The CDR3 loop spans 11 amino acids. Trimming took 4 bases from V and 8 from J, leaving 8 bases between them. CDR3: CASSGAREAFF. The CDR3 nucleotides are TGTGCCAGCAGTGGCGCGAGAGAAGCTTTCTTT.

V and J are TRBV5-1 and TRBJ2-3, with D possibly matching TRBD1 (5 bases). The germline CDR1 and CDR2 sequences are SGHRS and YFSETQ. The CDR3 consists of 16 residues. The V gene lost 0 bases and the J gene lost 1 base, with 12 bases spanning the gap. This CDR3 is CASSLALQARTDTQYF. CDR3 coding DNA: TGCGCCAGCAGCTTGGCCTTACAGGCACGCACAGATACGCAGTATTTT.

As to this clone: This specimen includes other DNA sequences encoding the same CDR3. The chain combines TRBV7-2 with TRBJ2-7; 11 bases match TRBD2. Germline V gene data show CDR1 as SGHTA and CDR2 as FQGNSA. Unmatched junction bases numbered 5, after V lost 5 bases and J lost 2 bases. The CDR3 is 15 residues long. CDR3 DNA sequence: TGTGCCAGCAGCCCAACTAGCGGGAGAGCCTACGAGCAGTACTTC. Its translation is CASSPTSGRAYEQYF.

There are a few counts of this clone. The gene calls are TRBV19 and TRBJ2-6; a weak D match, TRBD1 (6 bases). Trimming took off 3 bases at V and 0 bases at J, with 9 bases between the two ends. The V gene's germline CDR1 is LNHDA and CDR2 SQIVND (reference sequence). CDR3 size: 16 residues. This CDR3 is CASSMQGLSGANVLTF. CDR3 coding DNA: TGTGCCAGTAGTATGCAGGGGCTCTCTGGGGCCAACGTCCTGACTTTC.

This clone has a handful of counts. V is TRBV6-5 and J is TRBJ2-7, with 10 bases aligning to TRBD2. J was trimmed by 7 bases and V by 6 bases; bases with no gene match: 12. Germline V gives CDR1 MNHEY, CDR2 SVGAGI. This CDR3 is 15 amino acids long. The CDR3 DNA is TGTGCCAGCAGGGCCCCGGGACTAGCGTTCCGGGAGCAGTACTTC. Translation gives CASRAPGLAFREQYF.

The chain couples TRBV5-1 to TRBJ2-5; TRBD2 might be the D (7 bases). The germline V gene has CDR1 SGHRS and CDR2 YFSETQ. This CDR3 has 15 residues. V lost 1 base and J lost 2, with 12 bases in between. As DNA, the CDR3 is TGCGCCAGCAGCTTGCGCGGGGGCATTCAAGAGACCCAGTACTTC. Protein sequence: CASSLRGGIQETQYF.

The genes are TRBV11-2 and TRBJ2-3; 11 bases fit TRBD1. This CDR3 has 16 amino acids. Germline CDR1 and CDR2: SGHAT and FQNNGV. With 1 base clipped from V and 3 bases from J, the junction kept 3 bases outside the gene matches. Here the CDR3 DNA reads TGTGCCAGCAGCTTAGTGGGGACAGGGGGGACAGATACGCAGTATTTT. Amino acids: CASSLVGTGGTDTQYF. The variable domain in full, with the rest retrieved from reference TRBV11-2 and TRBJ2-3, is EAGVAQSPRYKIIEKRQSVAFWCNPISGHATLYWYQQILGQGPKLLIQFQNNGVVDDSQLPKDRFSAERLKGVDSTLKIQPAKLEDSAVYLCASSLVGTGGTDTQYFGPGTRLTVL.

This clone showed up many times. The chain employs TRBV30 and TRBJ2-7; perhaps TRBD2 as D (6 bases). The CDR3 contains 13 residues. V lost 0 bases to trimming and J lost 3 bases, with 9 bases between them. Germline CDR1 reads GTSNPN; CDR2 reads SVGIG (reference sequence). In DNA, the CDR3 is TGTGCCTGGAGTGTACAGGAGGGCTACGAGCAGTACTTC. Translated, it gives CAWSVQEGYEQYF.

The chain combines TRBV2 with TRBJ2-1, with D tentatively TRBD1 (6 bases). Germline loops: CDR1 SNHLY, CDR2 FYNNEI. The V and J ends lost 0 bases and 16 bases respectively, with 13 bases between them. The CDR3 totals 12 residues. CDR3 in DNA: TGTGCCAGCAGTGAAGCTCGAGACAGGCTATTCTTC. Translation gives CASSEARDRLFF.

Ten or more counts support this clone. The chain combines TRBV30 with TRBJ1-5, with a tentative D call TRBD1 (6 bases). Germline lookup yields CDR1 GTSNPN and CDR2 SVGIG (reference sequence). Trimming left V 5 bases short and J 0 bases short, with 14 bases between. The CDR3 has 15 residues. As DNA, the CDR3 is TGTGCCTGGGGGGGCCTACCAAATAGCAATCAGCCCCAGCATTTT. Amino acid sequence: CAWGGLPNSNQPQHF.

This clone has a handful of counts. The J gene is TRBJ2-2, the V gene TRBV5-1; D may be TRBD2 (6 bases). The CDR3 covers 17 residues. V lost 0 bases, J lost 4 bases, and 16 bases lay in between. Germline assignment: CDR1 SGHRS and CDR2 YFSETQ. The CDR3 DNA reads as TGCGCCAGCAGCTTGGAAGGTCGGGGAGCGGGCACCGGGGAGCTGTTTTTT. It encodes CASSLEGRGAGTGELFF.

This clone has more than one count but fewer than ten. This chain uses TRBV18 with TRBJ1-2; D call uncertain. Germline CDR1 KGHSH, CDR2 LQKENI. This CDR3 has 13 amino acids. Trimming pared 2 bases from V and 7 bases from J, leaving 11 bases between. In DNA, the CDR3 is TGTGCCAGCTCACCAGCAGGCCTAGCTGGCTACACCTTC. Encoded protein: CASSPAGLAGYTF.

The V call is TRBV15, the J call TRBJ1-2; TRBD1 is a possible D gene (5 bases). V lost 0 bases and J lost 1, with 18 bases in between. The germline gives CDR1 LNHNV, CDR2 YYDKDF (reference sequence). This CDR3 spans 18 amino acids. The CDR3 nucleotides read TGTGCCACCAGCAGAGAGACTAGTTCGACAGCCATTAACTATGGCTACACCTTC. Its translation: CATSRETSSTAINYGYTF.